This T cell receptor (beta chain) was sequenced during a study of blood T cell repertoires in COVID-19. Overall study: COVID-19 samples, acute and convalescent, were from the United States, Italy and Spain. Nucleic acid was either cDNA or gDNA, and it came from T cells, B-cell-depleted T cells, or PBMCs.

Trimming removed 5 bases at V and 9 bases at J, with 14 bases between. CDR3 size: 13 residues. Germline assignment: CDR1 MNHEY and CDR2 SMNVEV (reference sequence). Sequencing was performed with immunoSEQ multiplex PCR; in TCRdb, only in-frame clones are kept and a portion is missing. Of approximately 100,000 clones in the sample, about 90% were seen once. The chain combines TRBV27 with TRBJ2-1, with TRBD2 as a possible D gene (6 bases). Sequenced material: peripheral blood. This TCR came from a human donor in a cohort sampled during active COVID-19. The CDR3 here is CASSPQKEGEQFF. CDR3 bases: TGTGCCAGCAGTCCTCAGAAGGAGGGTGAGCAGTTCTTC.